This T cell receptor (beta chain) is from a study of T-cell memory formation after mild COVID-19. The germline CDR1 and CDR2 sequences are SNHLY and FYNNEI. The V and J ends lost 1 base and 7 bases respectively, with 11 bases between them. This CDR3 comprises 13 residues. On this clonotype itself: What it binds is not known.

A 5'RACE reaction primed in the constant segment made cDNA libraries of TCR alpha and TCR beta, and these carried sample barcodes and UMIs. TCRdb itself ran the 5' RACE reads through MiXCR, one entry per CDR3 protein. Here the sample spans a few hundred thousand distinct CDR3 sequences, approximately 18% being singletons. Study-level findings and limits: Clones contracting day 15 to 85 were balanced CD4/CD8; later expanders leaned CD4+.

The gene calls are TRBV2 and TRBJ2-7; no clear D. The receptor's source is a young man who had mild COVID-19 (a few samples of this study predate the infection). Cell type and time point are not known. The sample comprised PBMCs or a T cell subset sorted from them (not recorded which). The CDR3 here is CASSEGPAKEQYF. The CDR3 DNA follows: TGTGCCAGCAGTGAAGGTCCAGCAAAAGAGCAGTACTTC.